One and the same sample provided the 27 T cell receptor beta chains below, sequenced in a study of blood T cell repertoires in COVID-19. This table comes from immunoSEQ multiplex PCR, and its TCRdb copy is limited to in-frame clones, with some not included. The sample includes 250,000 or so clones, roughly four fifths of them seen just once. The material sequenced was peripheral blood. The receptors were gathered from a woman at least 80 years old with acute or convalescent COVID-19.

The genes are TRBV21-1 and TRBJ2-3; the table assigns TRBD2, which was not confirmed against the DNA. TRBV21-1 is termed a pseudogene. This CDR3 region has 21 residues. The DNA for the CDR3 is TGTGCCAGCAGCAACCTAGGACTAGCGGGGGGCGACCCGGGGGGCACAGATACGCAGTATTTT. This sequence encodes CASSNLGLAGGDPGGTDTQYF.

This clone came up once. The rearrangement uses TRBV4-1 and TRBJ2-1; D is perhaps TRBD2 (6 bases). Germline-derived CDR1 and CDR2 are MGHRA and YSYEKL. The CDR3 is 14 amino acids. V was pared by 1 base and J by 9 bases, with 13 bases between. This chain's CDR3 is CASSQGFTGGEQFF. CDR3 DNA sequence: TGCGCCAGCAGCCAAGGATTCACCGGGGGTGAGCAGTTCTTC.

V and J are TRBV2 and TRBJ1-2; 8 bases fit TRBD1. Trimming removed 6 bases from V and 8 bases from J; junction bases left unmatched: 11. The CDR3 is 14 residues long. In germline, CDR1 is SNHLY, CDR2 FYNNEI. CDR3 sequence reads: CASRPQQGVGGYTF. CDR3 bases: TGTGCCAGCAGACCCCAACAGGGGGTAGGAGGCTACACCTTC. Drawing the rest from reference TRBV2 and TRBJ1-2, the complete variable domain is EPEVTQTPSHQVTQMGQEVILRCVPISNHLYFYWYRQILGQKVEFLVSFYNNEISEKSEIFDDQFSVERPDGSNFTLKIRSTKLEDSAMYFCASRPQQGVGGYTFGSGTRLTVV.

This clone came up a few times. The rearrangement uses TRBV19 and TRBJ2-1; 11 nucleotides match TRBD2. Germline-derived CDR1 and CDR2 are LNHDA and SQIVND (reference sequence). This CDR3 contains 19 residues. The V gene end was trimmed by 3 bases and the J gene end by 0 bases; junction bases not matched to a gene: 10. The CDR3 region is CASSIQLAGGPSSYNEQFF. The CDR3 DNA reads TGTGCCAGTAGTATCCAGCTAGCGGGAGGTCCCAGCTCCTACAATGAGCAGTTCTTC.

This chain connects TRBV2 to TRBJ1-4, with D possibly matching TRBD1 (5 bases). The V end was cut by 5 bases, the J end by 8 bases, with 15 bases between. The germline V gene encodes CDR1 SNHLY and CDR2 FYNNEI. This CDR3 spans 14 amino acids. DNA of the CDR3: TGTGCCAGCAGTCCTGGTGGGGCCCTCGAAAAACTGTTTTTT. It specifies CASSPGGALEKLFF.

The chain combines TRBV6-6 with TRBJ2-1; TRBD2 matches 9 bases. V gave up 5 bases and J gave up 5 bases; unmatched junction bases: 4. The germline V gene encodes CDR1 MNHNY and CDR2 SVGAGI (reference sequence). CDR3 length: 14 residues. The CDR3: CASSQSGGHNEQFF. As DNA, the CDR3 is TGTGCCAGCAGTCAAAGCGGGGGGCACAATGAGCAGTTCTTC.

The chain joins TRBV4-3 to TRBJ2-1; 11 nucleotides agree with TRBD2. Germline trimming cut 3 bases from V and 3 bases from J; bases unmatched to any gene: 4. Germline-derived CDR1 and CDR2 are LGHNA and YSLEER. CDR3 length: 16 amino acids. DNA for the CDR3: TGCGCCAGCAGCCAGACGACTAGCGGGGACTACAATGAGCAGTTCTTC. Translating it yields CASSQTTSGDYNEQFF.

Regarding this clone: Other nucleotide sequences in the sample specify the same CDR3. This sequence joins TRBV7-2 and TRBJ1-1; 7 bases are a match to TRBD1. The length of the CDR3 is 14 residues. CDR1 and CDR2 (germline): SGHTA, FQGNSA. The junction had 3 bases not matched to a gene; V was cut back by 4 bases and J by 1 base. CDR3 loop: CASSSRDRNTEAFF. The CDR3 DNA reads as TGTGCCAGCAGCTCCCGGGACAGGAACACTGAAGCTTTCTTT.

J is TRBJ1-5 and V is TRBV7-9; perhaps TRBD1 as D (5 bases). V lost 6 bases and J lost 6, with 12 bases in between. This CDR3 is built from 13 residues. Germline V gene data show CDR1 as SEHNR and CDR2 as FQNEAQ (reference sequence). CDR3: CASSPGGTQPQHF. The CDR3 DNA follows: TGTGCCAGCAGTCCCGGGGGGACTCAGCCCCAGCATTTT.

This clone was seen only a few times. This chain joins TRBV5-1 and TRBJ2-1, with a weak D call TRBD1 (5 bases). The germline gives CDR1 SGHRS, CDR2 YFSETQ. CDR3 size: 16 residues. V lost 4 bases and J 1 base, leaving 15 bases between the germline ends. The CDR3 DNA follows: TGCGCCAGCAGCCCCGGATCCTCAGGGTCCTACAATGAGCAGTTCTTC. Amino acid sequence: CASSPGSSGSYNEQFF.

The rearrangement links TRBV19 to TRBJ1-5; a possible D gene is TRBD1 (5 bases). The CDR3 loop spans 18 amino acids. The V and J ends lost 0 bases and 3 bases respectively, with 18 bases between them. CDR1 LNHDA and CDR2 SQIVND come from the germline V gene (reference sequence). CDR3 DNA: TGTGCCAGTAGTATAGACCCCCGGACGGGGGAGTACAATCAGCCCCAGCATTTT. It codes for CASSIDPRTGEYNQPQHF. The complete variable domain, with remaining parts taken from reference TRBV19 and TRBJ1-5, reads DGGITQSPKYLFRKEGQNVTLSCEQNLNHDAMYWYRQDPGQGLRLIYYSQIVNDFQKGDIAEGYSVSREKKESFPLTVTSAQKNPTAFYLCASSIDPRTGEYNQPQHFGDGTRLSIL.

This clone was observed a single time. The V call is TRBV7-6, the J call TRBJ1-1, with D possibly matching TRBD1 (6 bases). Trimming removed 0 bases from V and 3 bases from J, with 11 bases in between. Germline CDR1 reads SGHVS; CDR2 reads FNYEAQ. The CDR3 extends over 15 amino acids. The CDR3: CASSLAYRADTEAFF. The CDR3 bases are TGTGCCAGCAGCTTAGCGTACAGGGCGGACACTGAAGCTTTCTTT.

The chain links TRBV4-1 to TRBJ1-1; 8 nucleotides align to TRBD1. CDR1 and CDR2 (germline): MGHRA, YSYEKL. J lost 5 bases, V lost 4 bases, and 21 bases had no gene match. The CDR3 consists of 19 residues. This CDR3 reads CASSPASVPLRTGRTEAFF. For the CDR3, the DNA is TGCGCCAGCAGCCCAGCAAGCGTGCCCCTAAGGACAGGGCGGACTGAAGCTTTCTTT.

The gene calls are TRBV18 and TRBJ1-3; D uncertain. This CDR3 is built from 13 residues. V was shortened by 4 bases and J by 0 bases, with 4 bases between the two germline ends. Germline V lookup: CDR1 KGHSH, CDR2 LQKENI. CDR3 protein: CASSLDSGNTIYF. CDR3 bases: TGTGCCAGCTCACTAGACTCTGGAAACACCATATATTTT.

The chain carries TRBV7-9 and TRBJ2-3; D not certain. Germline-derived CDR1 and CDR2 are SEHNR and FQNEAQ (reference sequence). This CDR3 is built from 14 residues. Trimming removed 1 base from V and 2 bases from J, with 7 bases in between. The CDR3 coding sequence is TGTGCCAGCAGCTTAGATAGAACCACAGATACGCAGTATTTT. Amino acid sequence: CASSLDRTTDTQYF.

The rearrangement uses TRBV2 and TRBJ1-1; D possibly corresponds to TRBD1 (6 bases). The germline V gene encodes CDR1 SNHLY and CDR2 FYNNEI. V was pared by 10 bases and J by 1 base, with 19 bases between. This CDR3 contains 15 residues. CDR3 protein: CANLGPGDKNTEAFF. The DNA for the CDR3 is TGTGCCAACCTGGGTCCAGGGGACAAGAACACTGAAGCTTTCTTT.

The chain is built from TRBV3-1 (or the pseudogene TRBV3-2) and TRBJ1-2; TRBD1 agrees at 12 bases. Losses at the gene ends were 4 bases for V and 4 bases for J; bases not matched to a gene: 4. Germline V gene data show CDR1 as LGHDT and CDR2 as YNNKEL (reference sequence). The CDR3 is 15 amino acids. DNA of the CDR3: TGTGCCAGCAGCCTCCAGGGACAGGGGGCCTATGGCTACACCTTC. Amino acid sequence: CASSLQGQGAYGYTF.

The chain uses TRBV19 and TRBJ1-2; maybe TRBD1 (5 bases). The CDR3 is 11 amino acids. Germline CDR1 LNHDA, CDR2 SQIVND (reference sequence). The ends were cut back, 5 bases at V and 5 bases at J, with 6 bases in the middle. The CDR3 loop reads CASSQGYGYTF. In DNA form, the CDR3 reads TGTGCCAGTAGTCAGGGATATGGCTACACCTTC.

This clone was seen repeatedly, ten times or more. As DNA, the CDR3 is TGCAGCGTCCCGCTCGGGGATGGCTACACCTTC. Its translation: CSVPLGDGYTF. This sequence joins TRBV29-1 and TRBJ1-2; D is undetermined. CDR1 and CDR2 from the germline V gene are SQVTM and ANQGSEA. Trimming removed 6 bases at V and 6 bases at J, with 11 bases between. The CDR3 is 11 residues long.

V usage is TRBV2 and J usage is TRBJ1-1; D is possibly TRBD1 (5 bases). Germline V gives CDR1 SNHLY, CDR2 FYNNEI. V lost 8 bases, J lost 8 bases, and 9 bases lay in between. The length of the CDR3 is 10 residues. DNA for the CDR3: TGTGCCAGCCAGGGATCCGAAGCTTTCTTT. This encodes CASQGSEAFF.

This clone occurred once. The chain recombines TRBV10-3 with TRBJ2-2; TRBD1 matches at 8 bases. CDR1 is ENHRY, CDR2 SYGVKD, per germline. The CDR3 has 15 residues. V lost 6 bases, J lost 0 bases, and 3 bases stayed unmatched. The CDR3 DNA follows: TGTGCCATCAGGGGGACAGGATCGAACACCGGGGAGCTGTTTTTT. This codes for CAIRGTGSNTGELFF.

The genes are TRBV6-5 and TRBJ2-7, with 7 positions matching TRBD2. V trimming: 2 bases; J trimming: 3 bases; junction bases outside the gene matches: 7. The CDR3 loop spans 15 amino acids. Germline V gene lookup returns CDR1 MNHEY and CDR2 SVGAGI. The CDR3 here is CASSYIQGGYYEQYF. CDR3 DNA: TGTGCCAGCAGTTACATCCAGGGAGGGTACTACGAGCAGTACTTC.

V and J are TRBV19 and TRBJ1-1, with D tentatively TRBD1 (5 bases). The CDR3 length is 13 residues. The V and J ends lost 5 bases and 1 base respectively, with 8 bases between them. Looked up from germline, CDR1 is LNHDA and CDR2 is SQIVND (reference sequence). CDR3 residues: CASSRGGNTEAFF. The CDR3 DNA follows: TGTGCCAGTAGTCGGGGGGGGAACACTGAAGCTTTCTTT.

The V call is TRBV4-1, the J call TRBJ1-1, with no clear D. The length of the CDR3 is 15 residues. The germline V gene has CDR1 MGHRA and CDR2 YSYEKL. V lost 4 bases and J 5 bases, leaving 17 bases between the germline ends. The CDR3 sequence is CASSPPAAGWTEAFF. CDR3 nucleotides: TGCGCCAGCAGCCCCCCAGCGGCGGGGTGGACTGAAGCTTTCTTT.

This chain links TRBV7-3 with TRBJ2-2; 10 bases line up with TRBD2. There are 17 residues in the CDR3. CDR1 and CDR2 from the germline V gene are SGHTA and FQGTGA. Trimming took 5 bases from V and 5 from J; bases not matched to a gene: 11. This CDR3 is CASSPSGRAQGTGELFF. Written as DNA, the CDR3 is TGTGCCAGCAGCCCAAGCGGGAGGGCCCAGGGGACCGGGGAGCTGTTTTTT.

J is TRBJ1-1 and V is TRBV7-2, with unresolved D. The CDR3 consists of 15 residues. The V gene's germline CDR1 is SGHTA and CDR2 FQGNSA. The ends were cut back, 0 bases at V and 4 bases at J, with 12 bases in the middle. The CDR3 sequence: CASSLAEASRTEAFF. CDR3 bases: TGTGCCAGCAGCTTAGCAGAGGCATCACGCACTGAAGCTTTCTTT.

This chain connects TRBV5-5 to TRBJ2-1; possible D gene TRBD2, 5 bases. The V and J ends lost 0 bases and 6 bases respectively, with 16 bases between them. Germline V gene data show CDR1 as SGHKS and CDR2 as YYEKEE (reference sequence). The CDR3 totals 16 residues. The CDR3 bases are TGTGCCAGCAGCTTGGGGACCAACCTCGGGATCAATGAGCAGTTCTTC. It codes for CASSLGTNLGINEQFF.